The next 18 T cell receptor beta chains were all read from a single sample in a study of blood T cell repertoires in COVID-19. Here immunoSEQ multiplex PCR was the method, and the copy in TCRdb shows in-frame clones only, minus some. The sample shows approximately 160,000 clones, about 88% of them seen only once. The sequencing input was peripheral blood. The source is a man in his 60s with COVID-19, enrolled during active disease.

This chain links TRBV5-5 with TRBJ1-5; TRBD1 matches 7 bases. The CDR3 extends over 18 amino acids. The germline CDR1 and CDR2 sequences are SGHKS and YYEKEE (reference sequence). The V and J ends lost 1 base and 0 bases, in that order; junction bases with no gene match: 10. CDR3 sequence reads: CASSLYDRVLGSNQPQHF. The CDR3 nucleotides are TGTGCCAGCAGCTTGTATGACAGGGTTCTGGGTAGCAATCAGCCCCAGCATTTT.

CDR3 DNA: TGTGCCAGCAGTGATGAGGGTTTCGGCGAGCAGTACTTC. It is translated as CASSDEGFGEQYF. The rearrangement links TRBV2 to TRBJ2-7, with a possible D match to TRBD2 (5 bases). The CDR3 runs to 13 residues. Deletions cut 3 bases from V and 6 bases from J, with 12 bases between. From germline, CDR1 is SNHLY and CDR2 FYNNEI. Drawing the rest from reference TRBV2 and TRBJ2-7, the complete variable domain is EPEVTQTPSHQVTQMGQEVILRCVPISNHLYFYWYRQILGQKVEFLVSFYNNEISEKSEIFDDQFSVERPDGSNFTLKIRSTKLEDSAMYFCASSDEGFGEQYFGPGTRLTVT.

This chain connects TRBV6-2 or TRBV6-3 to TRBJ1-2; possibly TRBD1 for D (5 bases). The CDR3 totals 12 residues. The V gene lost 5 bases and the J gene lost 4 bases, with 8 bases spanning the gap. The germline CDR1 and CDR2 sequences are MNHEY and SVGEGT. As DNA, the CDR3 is TGTGCCAGCAGTATGGGGCTCTATGGCTACACCTTC. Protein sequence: CASSMGLYGYTF.

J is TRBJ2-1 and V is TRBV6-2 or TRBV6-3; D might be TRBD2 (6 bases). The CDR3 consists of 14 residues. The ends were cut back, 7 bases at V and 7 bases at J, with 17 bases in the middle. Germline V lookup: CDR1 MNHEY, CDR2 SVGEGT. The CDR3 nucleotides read TGTGCCAGCACCCCCCGGACTACGAATAATGAGCAGTTCTTC. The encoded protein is CASTPRTTNNEQFF.

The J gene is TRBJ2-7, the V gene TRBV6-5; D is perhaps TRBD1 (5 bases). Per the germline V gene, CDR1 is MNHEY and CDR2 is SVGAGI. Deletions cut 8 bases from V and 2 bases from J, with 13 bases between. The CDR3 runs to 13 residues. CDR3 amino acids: CASHLGRPYEQYF. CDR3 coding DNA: TGTGCCAGCCACCTGGGGCGGCCCTACGAGCAGTACTTC.

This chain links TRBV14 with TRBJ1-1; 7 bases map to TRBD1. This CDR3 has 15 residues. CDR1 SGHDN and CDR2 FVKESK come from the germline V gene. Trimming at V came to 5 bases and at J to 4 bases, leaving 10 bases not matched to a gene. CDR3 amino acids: CASSNLQGFATEAFF. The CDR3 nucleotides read TGTGCCAGCAGCAACCTACAGGGGTTTGCCACTGAAGCTTTCTTT.

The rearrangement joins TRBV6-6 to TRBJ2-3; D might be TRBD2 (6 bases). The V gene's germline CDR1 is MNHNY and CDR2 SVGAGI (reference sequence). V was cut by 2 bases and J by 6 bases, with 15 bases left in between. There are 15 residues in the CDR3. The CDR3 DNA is TGTGCCAGCAGTTACGGACCGAGTGGGGGGGATACGCAGTATTTT. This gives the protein CASSYGPSGGDTQYF.

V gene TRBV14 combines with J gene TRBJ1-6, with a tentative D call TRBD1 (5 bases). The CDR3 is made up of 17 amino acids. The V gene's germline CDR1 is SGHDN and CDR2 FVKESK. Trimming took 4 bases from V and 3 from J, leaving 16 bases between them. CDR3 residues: CASSLSGGRRYNSPLHF. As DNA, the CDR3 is TGTGCCAGCAGCCTAAGCGGGGGACGGCGCTATAATTCACCCCTCCACTTT.

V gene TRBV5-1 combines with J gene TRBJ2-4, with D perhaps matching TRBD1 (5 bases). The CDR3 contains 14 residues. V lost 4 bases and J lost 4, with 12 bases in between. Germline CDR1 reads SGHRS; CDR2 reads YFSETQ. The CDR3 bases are TGCGCCAGCAGCCCAGAGGCAGGGAAAAACATTCAGTACTTC. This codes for CASSPEAGKNIQYF.

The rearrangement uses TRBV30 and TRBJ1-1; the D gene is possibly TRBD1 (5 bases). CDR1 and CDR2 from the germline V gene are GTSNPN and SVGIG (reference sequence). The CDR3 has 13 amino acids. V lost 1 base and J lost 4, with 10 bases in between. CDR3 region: CAWSGQGGTEAFF. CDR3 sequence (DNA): TGTGCCTGGAGTGGGCAGGGCGGCACTGAAGCTTTCTTT.

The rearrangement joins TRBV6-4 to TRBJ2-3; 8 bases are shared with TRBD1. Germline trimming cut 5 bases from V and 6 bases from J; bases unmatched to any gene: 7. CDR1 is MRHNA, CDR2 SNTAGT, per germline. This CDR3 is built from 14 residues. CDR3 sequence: CASSKGQGVDTQYF. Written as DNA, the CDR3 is TGTGCCAGCAGTAAAGGACAGGGAGTCGATACGCAGTATTTT.

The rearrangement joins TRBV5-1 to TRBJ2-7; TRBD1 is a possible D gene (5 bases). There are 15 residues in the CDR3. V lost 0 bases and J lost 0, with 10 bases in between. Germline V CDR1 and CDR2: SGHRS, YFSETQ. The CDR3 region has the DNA TGCGCCAGCAGCTTGGACAGGACGAGCTCCTACGAGCAGTACTTC. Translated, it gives CASSLDRTSSYEQYF.

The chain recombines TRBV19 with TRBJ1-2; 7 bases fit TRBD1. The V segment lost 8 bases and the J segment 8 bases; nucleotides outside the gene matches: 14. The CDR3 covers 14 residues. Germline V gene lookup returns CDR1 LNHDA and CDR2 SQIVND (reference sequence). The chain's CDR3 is CASGNSVEGAGYTF. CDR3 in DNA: TGTGCCAGTGGGAACAGTGTGGAGGGGGCCGGCTACACCTTC.

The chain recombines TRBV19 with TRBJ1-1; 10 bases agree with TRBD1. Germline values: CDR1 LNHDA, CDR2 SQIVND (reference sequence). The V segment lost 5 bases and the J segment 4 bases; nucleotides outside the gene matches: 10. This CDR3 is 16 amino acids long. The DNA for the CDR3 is TGTGCCAGTAGTTCTCTAGGACGGACAGGGGGCACTGAAGCTTTCTTT. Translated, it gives CASSSLGRTGGTEAFF. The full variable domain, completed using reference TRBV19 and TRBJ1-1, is DGGITQSPKYLFRKEGQNVTLSCEQNLNHDAMYWYRQDPGQGLRLIYYSQIVNDFQKGDIAEGYSVSREKKESFPLTVTSAQKNPTAFYLCASSSLGRTGGTEAFFGQGTRLTVV.

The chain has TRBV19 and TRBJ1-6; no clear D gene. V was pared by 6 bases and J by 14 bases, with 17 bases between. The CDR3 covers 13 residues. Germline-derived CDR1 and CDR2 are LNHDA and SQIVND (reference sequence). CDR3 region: CASSSADGSALHF. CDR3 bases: TGTGCCAGTAGCTCGGCGGATGGGTCGGCCCTCCACTTT.

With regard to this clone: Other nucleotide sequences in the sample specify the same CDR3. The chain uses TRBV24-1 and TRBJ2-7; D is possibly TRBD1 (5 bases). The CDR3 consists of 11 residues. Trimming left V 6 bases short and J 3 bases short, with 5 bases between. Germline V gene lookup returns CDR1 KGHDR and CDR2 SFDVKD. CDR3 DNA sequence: TGTGCCACCAGTCAGGGCTACGAGCAGTACTTC. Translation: CATSQGYEQYF.

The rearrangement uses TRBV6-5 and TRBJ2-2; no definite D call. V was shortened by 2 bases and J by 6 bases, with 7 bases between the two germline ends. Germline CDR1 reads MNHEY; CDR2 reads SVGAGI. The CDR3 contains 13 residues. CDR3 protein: CASSYGLAGELFF. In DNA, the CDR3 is TGTGCCAGCAGTTACGGTCTAGCCGGGGAGCTGTTTTTT.

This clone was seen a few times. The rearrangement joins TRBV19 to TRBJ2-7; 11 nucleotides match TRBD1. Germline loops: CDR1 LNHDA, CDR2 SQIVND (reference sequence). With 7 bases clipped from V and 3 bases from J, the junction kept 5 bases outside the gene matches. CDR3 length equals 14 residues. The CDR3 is CASTSGTGGYEQYF. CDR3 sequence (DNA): TGTGCCAGTACCTCCGGGACAGGGGGCTACGAGCAGTACTTC.